This T cell receptor (beta chain) was captured in a study of regulatory T cells in long-lasting Graves disease. As for time point: newly diagnosed GD, antithyroid drugs for less than 3 months. There was RNA extracted from PBMCs, and the TCR library was made from it. Study-level findings and limits: It is possible that accuracy was reduced by the small size of the sample.

This clonotype has just a few counts. The antigen is not known. Germline V CDR1 and CDR2: GTSNPN, SVGIG (reference sequence). Trimming cost V 2 bases and J 2 bases; bases outside gene matches: 9. CDR3 length: 18 residues. According to the study, TCR beta libraries were built with iRepertoire HTBI primers and CDR3-region Arm-PCR. TCRdb itself ran the multiplex PCR reads through MiXCR, one entry per CDR3 protein. The data show over 400,000 distinct CDR3 sequences, 12% to 15% seen once. The data also belong to a second study, concerning T cells in Graves' hyperthyroidism and ophthalmopathy.

The chain joins TRBV30 to TRBJ2-3, with TRBD2 matching 14 bases. The source material was peripheral blood mononuclear cells (PBMCs), sampled at new diagnosis, from a patient treated with antithyroid drugs. The sequence was obtained from a woman between 50 and 59 years old with Graves disease. CDR3 protein: CAWSRLAGGPRDTDTQYF. The CDR3 DNA reads TGTGCCTGGAGTAGACTAGCGGGAGGGCCACGAGACACAGATACGCAGTATTTT.